A single sample gave rise to the 14 T cell receptor beta chains below, sequenced in a study of cytomegalovirus exposure and HLA in healthy donors. PCR employed 60 Vbeta and 13 Jbeta primers. Clones were sequenced by immunoSEQ multiplex PCR, and TCRdb holds only the in-frame ones, with some missing. Altogether around 54,000 clones are present, 80% being singletons, with the ten largest covering approximately 7.6%. Sequenced: PBMCs. The origin of the receptors is a young man in good health and CMV-seropositive.

This chain uses TRBV5-4 with TRBJ1-1, with D possibly TRBD1 on 5 matching bases. The CDR3 spans 12 residues. V was trimmed by 7 bases and J by 3 bases, leaving 10 bases between them. Germline V lookup: CDR1 SGHNT, CDR2 YYREEE (reference sequence). The CDR3 here is CASQWGDTEAFF. In DNA, the CDR3 is TGTGCCAGCCAGTGGGGGGACACTGAAGCTTTCTTT. Variable domain in full (rest from reference TRBV5-4 and TRBJ1-1): ETGVTQSPTHLIKTRGQQVTLRCSSQSGHNTVSWYQQALGQGPQFIFQYYREEENGRGNFPPRFSGLQFPNYSSELNVNALELDDSALYLCASQWGDTEAFFGQGTRLTVV.

V is TRBV9 and J is TRBJ1-5; tentatively, D is TRBD1 (6 bases). The CDR3 sequence is 14 residues long. Trimming shortened V by 6 bases and J by 2 bases, and 12 bases separated the two germline ends. Germline V gene data show CDR1 as SGDLS and CDR2 as YYNGEE. The CDR3 nucleotides read TGTGCCAGCACCGCAGGGGATGGCAATCAGCCCCAGCATTTT. Translating it yields CASTAGDGNQPQHF. Together with reference TRBV9 and TRBJ1-5, the CDR3 gives the full variable domain: DSGVTQTPKHLITATGQRVTLRCSPRSGDLSVYWYQQSLDQGLQFLIQYYNGEERAKGNILERFSAQQFPDLHSELNLSSLELGDSALYFCASTAGDGNQPQHFGDGTRLSIL.

This chain connects TRBV4-1 to TRBJ1-2, with 9 bases aligning to TRBD1. Germline trimming cut 1 base from V and 2 bases from J; bases unmatched to any gene: 2. The CDR3 loop spans 15 amino acids. The germline gives CDR1 MGHRA, CDR2 YSYEKL. CDR3 sequence (DNA): TGCGCCAGCAGCCAAGGGGACAGGGAGAACTATGGCTACACCTTC. As protein: CASSQGDRENYGYTF.

The V call is TRBV6-5, the J call TRBJ1-2; D is unclear. Germline V CDR1 and CDR2: MNHEY, SVGAGI. V was cut by 5 bases and J by 2 bases, with 9 bases left in between. CDR3 length: 13 amino acids. The CDR3 sequence: CASSVTENYGYTF. The CDR3 region has the DNA TGTGCCAGCAGTGTTACAGAGAACTATGGCTACACCTTC.

The table lists this clone with a few counts. The V call is TRBV7-2, the J call TRBJ2-3; the D gene is possibly TRBD2 (6 bases). CDR1 and CDR2 from the germline V gene are SGHTA and FQGNSA. The CDR3 length is 15 residues. Trimming removed 4 bases from V and 0 bases from J, with 11 bases in between. The CDR3 loop is CASSSDYLSTDTQYF. CDR3 bases: TGTGCCAGCAGCTCGGACTACCTTAGCACAGATACGCAGTATTTT.

V usage is TRBV27 and J usage is TRBJ2-7; TRBD2 aligns across 9 bases. Trimming took 1 base from V and 7 from J; bases not matched to a gene: 8. Per germline, CDR1 MNHEY and CDR2 SMNVEV (reference sequence). This CDR3 contains 15 residues. The CDR3 protein is CASSLLIAGVGEQYF. CDR3 nucleotides: TGTGCCAGCAGTTTATTAATAGCGGGGGTGGGGGAGCAGTACTTC.

V and J are TRBV19 and TRBJ1-4; a weak D match, TRBD1 (5 bases). This CDR3 has 18 residues. Trimming left V 6 bases short and J 3 bases short, with 23 bases between. Germline loops: CDR1 LNHDA, CDR2 SQIVND (reference sequence). CDR3 loop: CASSHAGALRAPNEKLFF. Here the CDR3 DNA reads TGTGCCAGTAGCCATGCCGGAGCCCTCAGGGCCCCTAATGAAAAACTGTTTTTT.

This chain links TRBV19 with TRBJ1-1; 7 bases agree with TRBD1. CDR1 is LNHDA and CDR2 is SQIVND in the germline V gene (reference sequence). J gave up 3 bases and V 5 bases, and 6 bases lay outside the gene matches. CDR3 length equals 14 residues. The CDR3: CASSEQGWDTEAFF. CDR3 DNA: TGTGCCAGTAGTGAACAGGGGTGGGACACTGAAGCTTTCTTT.

The V call is TRBV19, the J call TRBJ1-4, with 11 bases fitting TRBD1. There are 16 residues in the CDR3. Losses at the gene ends were 4 bases for V and 4 bases for J; bases not matched to a gene: 5. CDR1 is LNHDA, CDR2 SQIVND, per germline (reference sequence). CDR3 sequence: CASSNGTGGFNEKLFF. The CDR3 region has the DNA TGTGCCAGTAGTAACGGGACAGGGGGATTTAATGAAAAACTGTTTTTT.

The chain uses TRBV6-5 and TRBJ2-2, with 7 nucleotides matching TRBD2. J gave up 2 bases and V 1 base, and 4 bases lay outside the gene matches. Germline V gives CDR1 MNHEY, CDR2 SVGAGI. The CDR3 runs 16 residues. This CDR3 is CASSYLGGDNTGELFF. CDR3 nucleotide sequence: TGTGCCAGCAGTTACTTGGGAGGGGACAACACCGGGGAGCTGTTTTTT.

The rearrangement links TRBV6-5 to TRBJ1-1; no clear D gene. V was pared by 3 bases and J by 4 bases, with 9 bases between. Germline CDR1 is MNHEY and CDR2 is SVGAGI. There are 13 residues in the CDR3. The chain's CDR3 is CASSYLTGTEAFF. In nucleotides, the CDR3 is TGTGCCAGCAGTTATCTAACGGGCACTGAAGCTTTCTTT.

The V gene is TRBV6-4, the J gene TRBJ2-1; 10 positions match TRBD2. With V trimmed by 4 bases and J by 8 bases, 8 bases remained unmatched. The germline gives CDR1 MRHNA, CDR2 SNTAGT. CDR3 length: 15 residues. The CDR3 sequence: CASSVVSGGADEQFF. DNA for the CDR3: TGTGCCAGCAGTGTCGTCAGCGGGGGGGCCGATGAGCAGTTCTTC.

V and J are TRBV7-6 and TRBJ2-3; possible D gene TRBD2, 5 bases. In germline, CDR1 is SGHVS, CDR2 FNYEAQ. V was shortened by 5 bases and J by 4 bases, with 10 bases between the two germline ends. The CDR3 is 13 residues long. CDR3 DNA: TGTGCCAGCAGCCTCGGGGAGTCAGATACGCAGTATTTT. Protein sequence: CASSLGESDTQYF.

The rearrangement uses TRBV30 and TRBJ1-4, with D unresolved. The V and J ends lost 2 bases and 6 bases respectively, with 16 bases between them. Germline V gene lookup returns CDR1 GTSNPN and CDR2 SVGIG (reference sequence). This CDR3 has 15 amino acids. The CDR3 sequence is CAWSPKMLGDEKLFF. CDR3 DNA sequence: TGTGCCTGGAGTCCGAAGATGCTAGGCGATGAAAAACTGTTTTTT.